A selection of T cell receptor beta chains follows, all from one sample in a study of cytomegalovirus exposure and HLA in healthy donors. Clones were sequenced by immunoSEQ multiplex PCR, and TCRdb holds only the in-frame ones, with some missing. The top ten hold roughly 5.6% of the sample, which has approximately 140,000 clones, about 80% seen once. Material for sequencing was PBMCs. Receptor source: a woman aged 40 to 55 in good health and CMV-seropositive. CDR3s include the opening cysteine and the closing phenylalanine or tryptophan. D genes are given only for firm matches. For some rows the clone size is stated as once, few or many, or as a class when expanded; others skip it.

d_gene,v_gene,abundance,j_gene,CDR3aa,CDR3nt
-,TRBV28,few,TRBJ2-7,CASSLSPLSGEQYF,TGTGCCAGCAGTTTATCGCCTCTAAGCGGAGAGCAGTACTTC
TRBD2,TRBV9,-,TRBJ2-3,CASSVGTSPTDTQYF,TGTGCCAGCAGCGTAGGGACTAGCCCCACAGATACGCAGTATTTT
TRBD2,TRBV28,-,TRBJ2-2,CANSLAGTSTGELFF,TGTGCCAACAGTTTAGCCGGGACTAGCACCGGGGAGCTGTTTTTT
TRBD2,TRBV5-4,-,TRBJ2-3,CASSFGLAGSGDTQYF,TGTGCCAGCAGTTTTGGACTAGCGGGATCGGGAGATACGCAGTATTTT
-,TRBV27,-,TRBJ2-7,CASSLGYYYEQYF,TGTGCCAGCAGTTTAGGATATTACTACGAGCAGTACTTC
TRBD2,TRBV28,-,TRBJ2-7,CASSFGTSGSRNEQYF,TGTGCCAGCAGTTTCGGGACTAGCGGGAGTCGGAACGAGCAGTACTTC
TRBD1,TRBV27,once,TRBJ1-2,CASSLGPGQGGGGYTF,TGTGCCAGCAGTTTAGGGCCCGGACAGGGCGGAGGTGGCTACACCTTC
TRBD1,TRBV6-1,-,TRBJ2-7,CASVLRQGATYEQYF,TGTGCCAGTGTCCTGAGACAGGGGGCGACCTACGAGCAGTACTTC
TRBD1,TRBV28,-,TRBJ1-4,CASTHRTGGEKLFF,TGTGCCAGCACCCACCGGACAGGGGGTGAAAAACTGTTTTTT
TRBD1,TRBV29-1,few,TRBJ1-1,CSAPGQGNTEAFF,TGCAGCGCCCCGGGACAGGGGAACACTGAAGCTTTCTTT
TRBD1,TRBV11-3,-,TRBJ1-1,CASSFDRGNTEAFF,TGTGCCAGCAGCTTCGACAGGGGGAACACTGAAGCTTTCTTT
TRBD1,TRBV28,-,TRBJ1-5,CASRQGGDQPQHF,TGTGCCAGCAGGCAGGGGGGCGATCAGCCCCAGCATTTT
-,TRBV5-4,-,TRBJ1-6,CASSETTGLGSPLHF,TGTGCCAGCAGCGAAACTACAGGGTTGGGATCACCCCTCCACTTT
-,TRBV6-1,-,TRBJ2-5,CASAYQETQYF,TGTGCCTCCGCGTACCAAGAGACCCAGTACTTC
-,TRBV6-1,-,TRBJ1-3,CASSENRGGNTIYF,TGTGCCAGCAGTGAGAATAGGGGAGGAAACACCATATATTTT
-,TRBV7-8,-,TRBJ2-2,CASSLTGNTGELFF,TGTGCCAGCAGCCTAACGGGAAACACCGGGGAGCTGTTTTTT
TRBD2,TRBV6-5,few,TRBJ2-2,CASSYSITGGGELFF,TGTGCCAGCAGTTACTCGATAACGGGGGGCGGGGAGCTGTTTTTT
-,TRBV1,-,TRBJ2-7,CTNPSGGRHEQYF,TGCACCAACCCTTCGGGAGGGCGGCACGAGCAGTACTTC
-,TRBV19,few,TRBJ1-1,CASRAWGDHNTEAFF,TGTGCCAGTAGGGCGTGGGGGGACCACAACACTGAAGCTTTCTTT
TRBD2,TRBV5-6,-,TRBJ2-7,CASSLGTSGSWGYEQYF,TGTGCCAGCAGCTTAGGGACTAGCGGGTCTTGGGGCTACGAGCAGTACTTC
-,TRBV5-4,-,TRBJ2-5,CASSLHTSPKETQYF,TGTGCCAGCAGCCTCCACACCTCACCCAAGGAGACCCAGTACTTC
-,TRBV18,once,TRBJ2-3,CASSHTSDTQYF,TGTGCCAGCTCACATACATCAGATACGCAGTATTTT
TRBD2,TRBV28,-,TRBJ2-1,CASPPGLAAVWNEQFF,TGTGCCAGCCCCCCGGGACTAGCAGCCGTTTGGAATGAGCAGTTCTTC
-,TRBV30,-,TRBJ1-3,CAWSTTLTSGNTIYF,TGTGCCTGGAGTACGACACTGACCTCTGGAAACACCATATATTTT
-,TRBV20-1,-,TRBJ2-7,CSAGHSYEQYF,TGCAGTGCGGGACATTCCTACGAGCAGTACTTC
TRBD2,TRBV7-2,-,TRBJ2-3,CASSLRAGAGEDTQYF,TGTGCCAGCAGCTTAAGGGCGGGAGCGGGAGAAGATACGCAGTATTTT
TRBD1,TRBV6-5,-,TRBJ1-2,CAGHRQGAIGYTF,TGTGCCGGACATCGGCAGGGGGCTATTGGCTACACCTTC
TRBD1,TRBV5-4,once,TRBJ2-2,CASSSPGQGNTGELFF,TGTGCCAGCAGCTCCCCGGGACAGGGGAACACCGGGGAGCTGTTTTTT
TRBD2,TRBV28,-,TRBJ2-1,CASSFSSGRNEQFF,TGTGCCAGCAGTTTTTCTAGCGGGAGGAATGAGCAGTTCTTC
-,TRBV5-1,-,TRBJ2-7,CASSLESLSRDISYEQYF,TGCGCCAGCAGCTTGGAGTCGTTAAGCCGGGACATTTCCTACGAGCAGTACTTC
TRBD1,TRBV6-5,few,TRBJ2-1,CASRNGQGLRNEQFF,TGTGCCAGCAGAAACGGACAGGGCCTTCGCAATGAGCAGTTCTTC
-,TRBV7-9,-,TRBJ2-5,CASSVQETQYF,TGTGCCAGCAGCGTACAAGAGACCCAGTACTTC
TRBD2,TRBV2,-,TRBJ2-5,CASKWEGPETQYF,TGTGCCAGCAAGTGGGAGGGCCCCGAGACCCAGTACTTC
TRBD1,TRBV29-1,-,TRBJ2-7,CSAGQGSHEQYF,TGCAGTGCGGGACAGGGGTCCCACGAGCAGTACTTC
TRBD2,TRBV6-1,-,TRBJ2-5,CASSDRGGQETQYF,TGTGCCAGCAGTGATCGGGGGGGCCAAGAGACCCAGTACTTC
-,TRBV5-5,-,TRBJ2-1,CASSLDYQASYNEQFF,TGTGCCAGCAGCTTGGATTACCAGGCCTCCTACAATGAGCAGTTCTTC
TRBD1,TRBV7-9,-,TRBJ2-7,CASSLDRGQEQYF,TGTGCCAGCAGCTTAGACAGGGGCCAGGAGCAGTACTTC
-,TRBV11-3,-,TRBJ2-1,CASSLGVGLSSYNEQFF,TGTGCCAGCAGCTTAGGAGTCGGACTGAGCTCCTACAATGAGCAGTTCTTC
-,TRBV7-9,-,TRBJ2-5,CSSSSIEVTQYF,TGTTCCAGCAGTAGTATCGAAGTGACCCAGTACTTC
-,TRBV6-1,-,TRBJ1-4,CASRASRTNEKLFF,TGTGCCAGCAGGGCTTCAAGAACTAATGAAAAACTGTTTTTT
TRBD2,TRBV2,-,TRBJ2-2,CASTILAGGTGELFF,TGTGCCAGCACGATCCTAGCGGGAGGGACCGGGGAGCTGTTTTTT
-,TRBV2,-,TRBJ2-5,CASSTTVLETQYF,TGTGCCAGCAGTACAACCGTCCTGGAGACCCAGTACTTC
-,TRBV7-2,once,TRBJ1-2,CASSLVMTGPNYGYTF,TGTGCCAGCAGCTTAGTAATGACAGGCCCTAACTATGGCTACACCTTC
-,TRBV29-1,once,TRBJ2-7,CSVEDRQGSLEQYF,TGCAGCGTTGAAGATCGCCAGGGATCCTTAGAGCAGTACTTC
-,TRBV27,-,TRBJ1-3,CASSLGSGNTIYF,TGTGCCAGCAGTTTGGGCAGCGGAAACACCATATATTTT
TRBD2,TRBV7-2,-,TRBJ2-1,CASSYRPGLAGDEQFF,TGTGCCAGCTCCTACCGACCGGGACTAGCGGGCGATGAGCAGTTCTTC
-,TRBV4-1,-,TRBJ1-2,CASSPFAAENYGYTF,TGCGCCAGCAGCCCTTTTGCGGCAGAAAACTATGGCTACACCTTC
TRBD1,TRBV6-5,-,TRBJ2-6,CASSFRDRGGLVLTF,TGTGCCAGCAGTTTCAGGGACAGGGGGGGCCTCGTCCTGACTTTC
TRBD2,TRBV5-4,-,TRBJ2-2,CASSPVLAGMNTGELFF,TGTGCCAGCAGCCCTGTCTTAGCGGGGATGAACACCGGGGAGCTGTTTTTT
-,TRBV19,-,TRBJ2-7,CASSGRGYEQYF,TGTGCCAGTTCCGGTAGGGGTTACGAGCAGTACTTC
-,TRBV28,-,TRBJ2-5,CASSIYRVQYF,TGTGCCAGCAGTATATACAGGGTCCAGTACTTC
TRBD1,TRBV19,-,TRBJ1-5,CASSIALGQAYQPQHF,TGTGCCAGTAGTATAGCACTCGGACAGGCTTATCAGCCCCAGCATTTT
TRBD1,TRBV29-1,-,TRBJ1-1,CSVSQGAVSTEAFF,TGCAGCGTCTCACAGGGGGCGGTAAGCACTGAAGCTTTCTTT